Below are 2 T cell receptor beta chains sequenced from a single sample in a study of beta chain features in type 1 diabetes. Notes on the study in general: Type 1 diabetes patients had moderately but significantly shorter TCRB CDR3s in all four CD4+ subsets.

What was sequenced were expressed TCRB transcripts, since all of the isolated RNA had been reverse transcribed. This table comes from immunoSEQ multiplex PCR, and its TCRdb copy is limited to in-frame clones, with some not included. The profile shows some 350,000 clones, about 13% of them singletons. No antigen has been assigned to these receptors. Sample: naive CD4+ T cells from blood. Source of these receptors: a woman between 18 and 29 years old with type 1 diabetes.

This chain joins TRBV7-9 and TRBJ2-1, with 9 bases aligning to TRBD2. Germline V CDR1 and CDR2: SEHNR, FQNEAQ (reference sequence). Trimming removed 6 bases from V and 0 bases from J; junction bases left unmatched: 9. The CDR3 consists of 17 residues. CDR3 region: CASSPTGLASSYNEQFF. In nucleotides, the CDR3 is TGTGCCAGCAGTCCTACAGGACTAGCGAGCTCCTACAATGAGCAGTTCTTC.

This clone was counted between two and nine times. The chain is built from TRBV19 and TRBJ2-1; 8 bases map to TRBD1. The CDR3 length is 13 residues. The junction had 3 bases not matched to a gene; V was cut back by 5 bases and J by 6 bases. The germline gives CDR1 LNHDA, CDR2 SQIVND (reference sequence). CDR3 DNA: TGTGCCAGTAGTGATGACAGGGGCAATGAGCAGTTCTTC. Amino acid sequence: CASSDDRGNEQFF.